These T cell receptor beta chains were read from a single sample in a study of blood T cell repertoires in COVID-19. The repertoire was sequenced with immunoSEQ multiplex PCR; TCRdb's copy has only in-frame clones and lacks some. The sample has 20,000 to 25,000 clones; approximately 84% are singletons. Sequenced sample: peripheral blood. Receptor source: a middle-aged man with acute or convalescent COVID-19. Both conserved end residues are part of each CDR3. Each record gives: V gene, J gene, D gene, clone size, CDR3 protein, CDR3 DNA. A D gene is named only where the DNA matches it firmly. Not all rows give a size; the values are once, few, many and, for expanded clones, a class.

TRBV27,TRBJ2-7,-,-,CASSSRGAEQYF,TGTGCCAGCAGTTCCAGGGGCGCCGAGCAGTACTTC
TRBV5-6,TRBJ1-5,-,-,CASSLGTWDQPQHF,TGTGCCAGCAGCTTAGGGACTTGGGATCAGCCCCAGCATTTT
TRBV6-2/TRBV6-3,TRBJ2-1,TRBD2,-,CASSYWTSGANNEQFF,TGTGCCAGCAGTTACTGGACTAGCGGGGCCAACAATGAGCAGTTCTTC
TRBV27,TRBJ1-1,-,-,CASSPERTVTEAFF,TGTGCCAGCAGTCCAGAGAGAACAGTGACTGAAGCTTTCTTT
TRBV6-5,TRBJ1-2,-,-,CASSQQGGGYTF,TGTGCCAGCAGCCAACAGGGAGGGGGCTACACCTTC
TRBV7-9,TRBJ2-1,-,-,CASSFEGDNEQFF,TGTGCCAGCAGCTTTGAGGGGGACAATGAGCAGTTCTTC
TRBV30,TRBJ2-5,TRBD1,-,CAWSAGTGGVETQYF,TGTGCCTGGAGTGCCGGGACAGGGGGCGTCGAGACCCAGTACTTC
TRBV19,TRBJ2-5,TRBD1,-,CASSMDRGQVETQYF,TGTGCCAGTAGTATGGACAGGGGGCAAGTTGAGACCCAGTACTTC
TRBV12-5,TRBJ2-7,TRBD2,-,CASLGTSGSYEQYF,TGTGCTAGTCTTGGGACTAGCGGATCCTACGAGCAGTACTTC
TRBV7-2,TRBJ2-7,TRBD1,-,CASSLRQGPHYEQYF,TGTGCCAGCAGCCTCCGACAGGGGCCACACTACGAGCAGTACTTC
TRBV7-2,TRBJ2-2,TRBD1,once,CASSPQTGDTGELFF,TGTGCCAGCAGCCCTCAGACAGGGGACACCGGGGAGCTGTTTTTT
TRBV11-3,TRBJ2-7,TRBD2,-,CASSSTSGGAGEQYF,TGTGCCAGCAGCTCTACTAGCGGGGGGGCGGGCGAGCAGTACTTC
TRBV5-3,TRBJ1-4,-,medium-sized,CARSRGHNNEKLFF,TGTGCCAGAAGTCGCGGACATAACAATGAAAAACTGTTTTTT
TRBV5-1,TRBJ2-2,TRBD2,-,CASSSPGLAGGSTNTGELFF,TGCGCCAGCAGCTCCCCTGGACTAGCGGGAGGCTCGACGAACACCGGGGAGCTGTTTTTT
TRBV5-1,TRBJ2-1,TRBD2,-,CASSSTRGGRSWEQFF,TGCGCCAGCAGCTCTACCAGGGGCGGGAGGAGTTGGGAGCAGTTCTTC
TRBV30,TRBJ1-6,-,-,CALRVLSYNSPLHF,TGTGCACTCAGGGTACTCTCCTATAATTCACCCCTCCACTTT
TRBV2,TRBJ1-1,TRBD1,few,CASNTQGADGTEAFF,TGTGCCAGCAATACCCAGGGGGCGGACGGCACTGAAGCTTTCTTT
TRBV5-6,TRBJ2-7,TRBD1,-,CASSADRRGPYEQYF,TGTGCCAGCAGCGCGGACAGGCGAGGACCCTACGAGCAGTACTTC
TRBV6-5,TRBJ2-1,TRBD1,-,CASSYSKTGGIDEQFF,TGTGCCAGCAGTTACTCAAAGACAGGGGGTATCGATGAGCAGTTCTTC
TRBV7-9,TRBJ1-3,-,few,CASSFSGSGNTIYF,TGTGCCAGCAGCTTTAGCGGGTCTGGAAACACCATATATTTT
TRBV5-1,TRBJ2-7,TRBD2,-,CASSLTPLAAMYEQYF,TGCGCCAGCAGCTTGACCCCACTAGCGGCAATGTACGAGCAGTACTTC
TRBV10-3,TRBJ1-2,-,-,CAISEPQGEGGYTF,TGTGCCATCAGTGAGCCACAGGGAGAAGGTGGCTACACCTTC
TRBV5-6,TRBJ2-7,-,-,CASSPSSYEQYF,TGTGCCAGCAGCCCCTCCTCCTACGAGCAGTACTTC
TRBV5-4,TRBJ1-6,-,few,CASSLDRGANSPLHF,TGTGCCAGCAGCTTGGATCGGGGGGCTAATTCACCCCTCCACTTT
TRBV7-2,TRBJ2-7,TRBD1,-,CASSLGTGAYEQYF,TGTGCCAGCAGCTTGGGGACAGGAGCCTACGAGCAGTACTTC
TRBV2,TRBJ2-7,TRBD1,-,CASSEWTGAYEQYF,TGTGCCAGCAGTGAATGGACAGGGGCCTACGAGCAGTACTTC
TRBV11-2,TRBJ2-1,TRBD1,-,CASSRTGGAMNEQFF,TGTGCCAGCAGCCGCACAGGGGGTGCAATGAATGAGCAGTTCTTC
TRBV6-5,TRBJ1-5,TRBD1,-,CASRLTGVGQPQHF,TGTGCCAGCAGGTTAACAGGGGTGGGTCAGCCCCAGCATTTT
TRBV5-1,TRBJ1-5,TRBD1,-,CASRLKEQGSTHQPQHF,TGCGCCAGCAGACTGAAAGAACAGGGGTCAACTCATCAGCCCCAGCATTTT
TRBV7-9,TRBJ1-6,-,-,CASTLTPRTDGDSPLHF,TGTGCCAGCACCCTAACCCCTAGGACAGATGGAGATTCACCCCTCCACTTT
TRBV18,TRBJ2-7,TRBD1,-,CASSASGTVGYEQYF,TGTGCCAGCTCAGCCTCAGGGACAGTGGGCTACGAGCAGTACTTC
TRBV18,TRBJ1-3,-,-,CASSPQTGLGNTIYF,TGTGCCAGCTCACCCCAAACAGGGCTCGGAAACACCATATATTTT
TRBV7-6,TRBJ1-3,-,-,CASSERPSSGNTIYF,TGTGCCAGCTCCGAGAGGCCCAGCTCTGGAAACACCATATATTTT
TRBV18,TRBJ1-1,-,-,CASSPKTANTEAFF,TGTGCCAGCTCACCCAAGACAGCGAACACTGAAGCTTTCTTT
TRBV5-1,TRBJ1-2,-,-,CASSLSQLPMNYTF,TGCGCCAGCAGCTTAAGTCAACTGCCTATGAACTACACCTTC
TRBV27,TRBJ2-1,TRBD2,-,CASSSFGGGSSYNEQFF,TGTGCCAGCAGTTCCTTTGGCGGGGGGAGCTCCTACAATGAGCAGTTCTTC